The entry below gives a single T cell receptor (beta chain) sequence along with its context. Which antigen it targets is not known. Base qualities are missing; no much larger clone stands one base away. Sequencing of the TRB variable region was done with the immunoSEQ hsTCRB v3.0 assay at survey level resolution. TRB sequencing targeted a depth of about 40,000-50,000 T-cell genomes per sample. An Illumina MiSeq with a v3 150-cycle kit was used to sequence the pooled TRB libraries. The published analysis was carried out like this. Repertoire analysis ran in R within a reproducible Nextflow workflow covering QC, data transformation and analysis. LymphoSeq2, an R package for AIRR-Seq data exploration, was used to implement custom analyses. After excluding several samples that yielded fewer than 5000 total TRB sequences, approximately 180 HIV repertoires remained for analysis. Among the approximately 180 retained HIV repertoires, 59 were collected before ART initiation and around 130 after ART initiation. Each repertoire was downsampled to 5000 TRB nucleotide sequences, and summary statistics were averaged across 100 downsampling iterations. Only TRB sequences with CDR3 regions of at least seven amino acids were retained for analysis. Diversity was assessed using a clonality score derived from Shannon entropy and using the Gini coefficient. In repertoire networks, the top 5000 CDR3 amino acid sequences were linked whenever an edit distance of one separated two sequences. For TRB CDR3 amino acid sequences, antigen specificity groups and MHC restriction were predicted with GLIPH2. CDR3 amino acid sequences were matched against VDJdb and McPAS-TCR to flag known CMV, EBV, HIV or tissue antigen associations. Pre-ART, post-ART and control groups were compared with Wilcoxon signed-rank tests and Holm-Bonferroni correction. The immuneACCESS repertoire file appears here via TCRdb, limited to in-frame rearrangements. These files lack a portion of the clones; in checked studies, under half of the deficit traces to unresolved V genes, and the cause of the others is not known. The DNA was the basis for D and trimming; V, J and clone size are from that table. The sample table lists roughly 12,000 clones, 82% of them with a count of one. The biggest ten clones account for around an eighth of the sample.

This sample was taken from a study of long-term antiretroviral therapy in people with HIV (dated by TCRdb to between 2021 and 2024). Study-wide context: The earliest samples were collected roughly a decade before the 2015 WHO recommendation for immediate ART, at a time when ART was usually postponed until CD4 counts fell. A retrospective serial study tested whether changes in peripheral blood TRB repertoire composition and diversity were associated with ART initiation and durable HIV suppression. The cohort contributed fewer than 200 cryopreserved PBMC samples from around 30 adults with confirmed HIV infection, collected serially over a mean of about six years (range 1-12). Among the 25 to 30 participants with HIV, eleven were female. No cross-contamination during QIAcube processing was shown when test extractions of a monoclonal T-cell line were performed alongside fewer than 35 polyclonal samples. Beyond this particular receptor, the publication reports: Owing to limited PBMC availability, only the TCR beta chain was sequenced, without alpha chain pairing. The samples were dated from the mid-2000s to the late 2010s, and the ART regimens that were used may be less effective than current ART regimens. No data were available on ART adherence, viral resistance or therapy changes, limiting inferences about post-ART repertoire changes. Compared with controls, HIV repertoires had narrower CDR3 length ranges, and the network structure pointed to an antigen-experienced repertoire that shifted only slightly toward naive after ART. ART initiation was associated with a significant increase in TRB diversity, but diversity stayed significantly below transplant donor controls even after long-term ART. Because pre-ART samples had limited cell numbers, profiling was done on unsorted PBMC rather than on sorted CD4+ and CD8+ T cells. At every time point, the repertoire was dominated by expanded TRB clones first identified before ART initiation, although this dominance fluctuated and, in many PLHIV, declined after ART.

Participants were included only if at least one PBMC sample before ART initiation and at least two post-ART samples were available. Every participant with HIV received treatment in the United States of America. Before DNA extraction, cryopreserved samples of about 0.95-11 million PBMC were thawed and then washed. At the time of the earliest PBMC sample, participants with HIV were aged between 23 and 54 years. Per participant, PBMC samples came from 1-4 timepoints prior to ART initiation and 2-8 timepoints following ART initiation, for a median of 7 samples. Serial HIV viral load, CD4+ T-cell count, ART history and demographic data were obtained for every participant. A Qiagen kit on a QIAcube was used to extract genomic DNA from unsorted PBMC, with samples processed in batches of 12. The trim is 6 bases for V and 3 bases for J, with a gap of 15 bases between the germline ends. The germline V gene specifies MDHEN as CDR1 and SYDVKM as CDR2. Spanning cysteine to phenylalanine, the CDR3 consists of 15 amino acids. Left in the record is the CDR3 DNA by itself, 45 bases read in frame from the first base.

The sequence was obtained from a man between 35 and 55 years old with HIV. Sequences were derived from unsorted PBMCs, sampled 1.2 years after starting antiretroviral therapy. The chain uses TRBV28 and TRBJ1-5, and the D gene may be TRBD1, 6 bases matching. The CDR3 region has the sequence CASRLSGGNNQPQHF. The DNA sequence is TGTGCCAGCAGGCTCAGCGGGGGCAACAATCAGCCCCAGCATTTT.